A single sample gave rise to the 8 T cell receptor beta chains below, sequenced in a study of cytomegalovirus exposure and HLA in healthy donors. It was with 60 Vbeta and 13 Jbeta primers that the PCR ran. The protocol was immunoSEQ multiplex PCR, while the TCRdb copy is restricted to in-frame clones and leaves out a portion. The table lists about 190,000 clones. The specimen sequenced was PBMCs. The source is a woman in her twenties or thirties in good health and CMV-seropositive.

The chain carries TRBV5-1 and TRBJ2-1; no firm D call. The CDR3 sequence is 14 residues long. V was pared by 0 bases and J by 8 bases, with 12 bases between. Per the germline V gene, CDR1 is SGHRS and CDR2 is YFSETQ. The CDR3 region is CASSLDPTSDEQFF. CDR3 coding DNA: TGCGCCAGCAGCTTGGACCCAACCTCGGATGAGCAGTTCTTC. The variable domain in full, with the rest retrieved from reference TRBV5-1 and TRBJ2-1, is KAGVTQTPRYLIKTRGQQVTLSCSPISGHRSVSWYQQTPGQGLQFLFEYFSETQRNKGNFPGRFSGRQFSNSRSEMNVSTLELGDSALYLCASSLDPTSDEQFFGPGTRLTVL.

V gene TRBV5-8 combines with J gene TRBJ1-1; D gene ambiguous. Germline V CDR1 and CDR2: SGHTS, YDEGEE. Trimming removed 2 bases from V and 2 bases from J, with 13 bases in between. CDR3 size: 15 residues. The CDR3 region has the DNA TGTGCCAGCAGCTTCCGGCCGGGTTTTAACACTGAAGCTTTCTTT. Its protein is CASSFRPGFNTEAFF.

CDR3 nucleotide sequence: TGTGCCAGCAGTTACTCGTACGCGTTTAGCAATCAGCCCCAGCATTTT. It specifies CASSYSYAFSNQPQHF. The chain combines TRBV6-5 with TRBJ1-5; D remains unclear. In germline, CDR1 is MNHEY, CDR2 SVGAGI. V was clipped by 0 bases and J by 0 bases, with 9 bases between them. The CDR3 has 16 amino acids.

V is TRBV7-8 and J is TRBJ2-5; the D gene is possibly TRBD2 (7 bases). Germline V gives CDR1 SGHVS, CDR2 FQNEAQ. Trimming took 3 bases from V and 5 from J, leaving 19 bases between them. The CDR3 spans 16 residues. The CDR3 coding sequence is TGTGCCAGCAGCTTCCGTCAGAGGGGGGGCCTGGAGACCCAGTACTTC. It specifies CASSFRQRGGLETQYF. The full variable domain, rest sourced from reference TRBV7-8 and TRBJ2-5, is GAGVSQSPRYKVAKRGQDVALRCDPISGHVSLFWYQQALGQGPEFLTYFQNEAQLDKSGLPSDRFFAERPEGSVSTLKIQRTQQEDSAVYLCASSFRQRGGLETQYFGPGTRLLVL.

The CDR3 loop reads CSVEGGHSYEQYF. The CDR3 DNA reads TGCAGCGTTGAAGGGGGGCATTCCTACGAGCAGTACTTC. This rearrangement joins TRBV29-1 to TRBJ2-7, with D possibly TRBD1 on 6 matching bases. The germline CDR1 and CDR2 sequences are SQVTM and ANQGSEA. V was clipped by 1 base and J by 1 base, with 8 bases between them. The CDR3 is 13 residues long.

This rearrangement joins TRBV19 to TRBJ1-1, with D possibly TRBD1 on 5 matching bases. This CDR3 has 13 amino acids. V lost 11 bases and J lost 2, with 15 bases in between. Germline CDR1 LNHDA, CDR2 SQIVND (reference sequence). The CDR3 coding sequence is TGTGCCTGCCGACAGAACATAAACACTGAAGCTTTCTTT. Translation: CACRQNINTEAFF.

The chain carries TRBV28 and TRBJ1-3; D gene unclear. V was pared by 6 bases and J by 5 bases, with 5 bases between. Per germline, CDR1 MDHEN and CDR2 SYDVKM. The CDR3 covers 11 residues. CDR3 protein: CASRTRNTIYF. CDR3 in DNA: TGTGCCAGCAGGACTAGAAACACCATATATTTT. Filled out from reference TRBV28 and TRBJ1-3, the complete variable domain reads DVKVTQSSRYLVKRTGEKVFLECVQDMDHENMFWYRQDPGLGLRLIYFSYDVKMKEKGDIPEGYSVSREKKERFSLILESASTNQTSMYLCASRTRNTIYFGEGSWLTVV.

This chain connects TRBV6-1 to TRBJ1-5; D might be TRBD1 (5 bases). V was clipped by 6 bases and J by 4 bases, with 10 bases between them. Germline-derived CDR1 and CDR2 are MNHNS and SASEGT. This CDR3 is built from 13 residues. The CDR3 DNA follows: TGTGCCAGCAGCTCGGGGGGGAATCAGCCCCAGCATTTT. Its translation is CASSSGGNQPQHF.